This TCR beta chain was identified during a study of technical replicates of blood from a few donors. CDR1 and CDR2 from the germline V gene are LNHDA and SQIVND (reference sequence). The CDR3 totals 16 residues. V shed 0 bases and J shed 0 bases, with 10 bases lying between them. The repertoire was sequenced with immunoSEQ multiplex PCR; TCRdb's copy has only in-frame clones and lacks some. Here the sample spans more than 75,000 clones, around 96% being singletons. The TCR was taken from a human donor in good health. The genes are TRBV19 and TRBJ2-3, with D hard to call. Sequenced: T cells isolated from PBMCs. The DNA for the CDR3 is TGTGCCAGTAGTATAGATCCTGGTACAAGCACAGATACGCAGTATTTT. Translating gives CASSIDPGTSTDTQYF.